This T cell receptor beta chain was retrieved from a study of CD8 T cells in ankylosing spondylitis. Germline CDR1 reads DFQATT; CDR2 reads SNEGSKA (reference sequence). The V end was cut by 6 bases, the J end by 8 bases, with 16 bases between. The CDR3 runs 12 residues. Study conclusions and caveats: Seven to nine highly homologous variants formed a TCR beta motif that appeared characteristic of ankylosing spondylitis blood. Earlier authors reported some of these motif variants in reactive arthritis synovial fluid and blood.

Quantitative 5'-RACE was performed with molecular barcodes, and it yielded the TCR beta libraries. MiXCR was run by TCRdb on the 5' RACE reads, yielding one entry per CDR3 protein. The sample has 200,000 to 300,000 distinct CDR3 sequences; approximately 9% are singletons. Details on this clonotype: What it recognizes is unknown.

Sequenced input: blood, either unsorted or a sorted T cell fraction (not recorded which). This clonotype was sampled from a male donor with ankylosing spondylitis or in good health (not recorded which). The chain employs TRBV20-1 and TRBJ1-2; D is unresolved. CDR3 sequence reads: CSAGRRADGYTF. Written as DNA, the CDR3 is TGCAGTGCGGGCAGGAGGGCAGACGGCTACACCTTC.